The T cell receptor (beta chain) under discussion was sequenced for a study of PD-1 blockade in mismatch repair-deficient tumors. The CDR3 sequence is 15 residues long. V dropped 1 base and J dropped 5 bases, with 15 bases sitting between them. Germline lookup yields CDR1 SGDLS and CDR2 YYNGEE. The assay was immunoSEQ multiplex PCR, and TCRdb's table has in-frame clones only and misses some. The table records some 100,000 clones, 70% to 85% of them present only once. Sequencing was performed on peripheral blood, taken about 33 weeks after starting pembrolizumab. This receptor was taken from an adult with mismatch repair-deficient cancer. The genes are TRBV9 and TRBJ2-5, with D perhaps being TRBD1 or TRBD2 (5 bases each). DNA of the CDR3: TGTGCCAGCAGCGTAATGACCGGGGCCTCCGAGACCCAGTACTTC. Translated, it gives CASSVMTGASETQYF.